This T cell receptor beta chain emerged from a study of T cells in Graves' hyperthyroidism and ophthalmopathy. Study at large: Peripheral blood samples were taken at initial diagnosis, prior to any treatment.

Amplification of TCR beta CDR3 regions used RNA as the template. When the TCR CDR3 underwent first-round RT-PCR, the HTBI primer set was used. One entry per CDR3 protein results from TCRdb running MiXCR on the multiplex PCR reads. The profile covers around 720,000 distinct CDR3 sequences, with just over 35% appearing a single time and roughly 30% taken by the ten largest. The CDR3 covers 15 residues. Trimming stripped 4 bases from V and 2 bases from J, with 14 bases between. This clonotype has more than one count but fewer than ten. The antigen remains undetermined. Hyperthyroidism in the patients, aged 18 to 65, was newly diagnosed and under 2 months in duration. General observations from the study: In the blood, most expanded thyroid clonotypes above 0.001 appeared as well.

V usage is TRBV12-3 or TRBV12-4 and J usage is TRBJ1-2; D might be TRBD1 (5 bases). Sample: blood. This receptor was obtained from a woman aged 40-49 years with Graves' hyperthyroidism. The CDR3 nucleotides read TGTGCCAGCAGTTCCCCGGGACGAGGAAACTATGGCTACACCTTC. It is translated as CASSSPGRGNYGYTF.